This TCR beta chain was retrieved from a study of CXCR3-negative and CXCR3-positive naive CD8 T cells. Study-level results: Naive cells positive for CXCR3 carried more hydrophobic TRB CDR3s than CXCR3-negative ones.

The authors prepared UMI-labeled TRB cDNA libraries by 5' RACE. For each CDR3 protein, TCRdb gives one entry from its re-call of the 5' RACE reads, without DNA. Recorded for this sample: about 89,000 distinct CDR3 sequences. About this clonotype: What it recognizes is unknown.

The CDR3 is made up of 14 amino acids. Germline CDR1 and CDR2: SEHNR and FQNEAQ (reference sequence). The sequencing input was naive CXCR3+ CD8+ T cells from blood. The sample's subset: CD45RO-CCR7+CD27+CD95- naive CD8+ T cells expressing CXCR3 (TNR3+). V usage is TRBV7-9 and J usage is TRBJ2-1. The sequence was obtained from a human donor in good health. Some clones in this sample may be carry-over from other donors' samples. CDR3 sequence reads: CASSWASGYNEQFF.